A selection of T cell receptor beta chains follows, all from one sample in a study of cytomegalovirus exposure and HLA in healthy donors. Here immunoSEQ multiplex PCR was the method, and the copy in TCRdb shows in-frame clones only, minus some. Of some 170,000 clones in the sample, 75% to 85% were seen once. Sequencing used PBMCs. The receptors were sampled from a woman aged 55 to 70 in good health and CMV-seropositive. Both conserved end residues are part of each CDR3. D genes are given only for firm matches. For some rows the clone size is stated as once, few or many, or as a class when expanded; others skip it.

.	.	TRBJ2-6	TRBV7-9	TGTGCCAGCAGCTCTTCCGGTACCAACGTCCTGACTTTC	CASSSSGTNVLTF
once	.	TRBJ2-1	TRBV11-3	TGTGCCAGCAGCCTGGGCCGGAATGAGCAGTTCTTC	CASSLGRNEQFF
.	.	TRBJ2-2	TRBV29-1	TGCAGCGTGGGGGGAGGAAACACCGGGGAGCTGTTTTTT	CSVGGGNTGELFF
.	.	TRBJ1-5	TRBV10-3	TGTGCCACCCAGGGTGGGGGCAATCAGCCCCAGCATTTT	CATQGGGNQPQHF
.	TRBD1	TRBJ1-4	TRBV27	TGTGCCAGCAGGCCGCAGGGGGCAGGGAATGAAAAACTGTTTTTT	CASRPQGAGNEKLFF
.	.	TRBJ2-7	TRBV6-5	TGTGCCAGCAGTTACTCGAGGCAGGGTTCCTACGAGCAGTACTTC	CASSYSRQGSYEQYF
.	.	TRBJ1-1	TRBV29-1	TGCAGCGTTGAACTGACAGTGAACACTGAAGCTTTCTTT	CSVELTVNTEAFF
few	TRBD1	TRBJ1-1	TRBV19	TGTGCCAGTAGTATAAGGGGACAGGGGGCCGGCACTGAAGCTTTCTTT	CASSIRGQGAGTEAFF
.	TRBD2	TRBJ2-5	TRBV7-3	TGTGCCAGCAGCTCTGGGACTAGCGGGATGGAGACCCAGTACTTC	CASSSGTSGMETQYF
.	TRBD1	TRBJ2-7	TRBV19	TGTGCCAGTACCGCATCCAGGGGGCGCCTCTACGAGCAGTACTTC	CASTASRGRLYEQYF
.	TRBD1	TRBJ2-3	TRBV5-1	TGCGCCAGCAGCTTGGCGGGACAGGGAGACACAGATACGCAGTATTTT	CASSLAGQGDTDTQYF
.	.	TRBJ1-2	TRBV12-5	TGTGCTAGCTACAGGGACTATGGCTACACCTTC	CASYRDYGYTF
.	TRBD2	TRBJ2-3	TRBV7-3	TGTGCCAGCAGCTTATTTACTAGCGGGGGCCTCACAGATACGCAGTATTTT	CASSLFTSGGLTDTQYF
.	TRBD2	TRBJ2-5	TRBV29-1	TGCAGCGTTGTTTTAATGTTAGCGGGGTTATCCCAAGAGACCCAGTACTTC	CSVVLMLAGLSQETQYF
.	TRBD1	TRBJ1-3	TRBV27	TGTGCCAGCAGCCCCAGACAGGGGGTTGGAAACACCATATATTTT	CASSPRQGVGNTIYF
.	.	TRBJ2-1	TRBV6-5	TGTGCCAGCAGCATAACCGGCGGGCTAGTGCAGTTCTTC	CASSITGGLVQFF
.	.	TRBJ2-7	TRBV27	TGTGCCAGCAGTTCGAGGGGGAACTCCTACGAGCAGTACTTC	CASSSRGNSYEQYF
.	.	TRBJ1-4	TRBV6-5	TGTGCCAGCAGACCGGGTTCAACTAATGAAAAACTGTTTTTT	CASRPGSTNEKLFF
.	.	TRBJ2-2	TRBV2	TGTGCCAGCAGGGACAGAGGACCTAACACCGGGGAGCTGTTTTTT	CASRDRGPNTGELFF
.	.	TRBJ1-2	TRBV11-2	TGTGCCAGCAGCAACGGGATCCTGCCTAACTATGGCTACACCTTC	CASSNGILPNYGYTF
.	TRBD2	TRBJ2-5	TRBV5-1	TGCGCCAGTAGACTAGCTCAAGAGACCCAGTACTTC	CASRLAQETQYF
.	TRBD1	TRBJ2-2	TRBV19	TGTGCCAGTACCCCGACAGGGCCCACCGGGGAGCTGTTTTTT	CASTPTGPTGELFF
.	.	TRBJ1-4	TRBV7-8	TGTGCCAGCAGCTTAGAATACTTTTCCTCAACTAATGAAAAACTGTTTTTT	CASSLEYFSSTNEKLFF
.	.	TRBJ2-5	TRBV14	TGTGCCAGCAGCCCTAGTCGACTAGTTCAAGAGACCCAGTACTTC	CASSPSRLVQETQYF
.	TRBD1	TRBJ2-2	TRBV7-7	TGTGCCAGCAGCCTGGGGGACAGGGCGAACACCGGGGAGCTGTTTTTT	CASSLGDRANTGELFF
.	.	TRBJ2-5	TRBV19	TGTGCCAGTAGTGGCGGCCAGCGCGGAGAGACCCAGTACTTC	CASSGGQRGETQYF
.	.	TRBJ1-2	TRBV2	TGTGCCAGCGCCAGGGCAGGGGAGTATGGCTACACCTTC	CASARAGEYGYTF
once	.	TRBJ2-4	TRBV5-4	TGTGCCAGCAGCTACAACAGGTCCAGAATAGCCAAAAACATTCAGTACTTC	CASSYNRSRIAKNIQYF
.	TRBD2	TRBJ2-2	TRBV2	TGTGCCAGCAGTGAGGGACCGGGACTAGCGGGAGGGCCACGGGAGCTGTTTTTT	CASSEGPGLAGGPRELFF
.	.	TRBJ2-7	TRBV6-1	TGTGCCAGCAGTGAAGCGTTTCGGGGCTACGAGCAGTACTTC	CASSEAFRGYEQYF
once	TRBD1	TRBJ2-5	TRBV7-3	TGTGCCAGCAGCTTGTCAGGGGGCGATGAGACCCAGTACTTC	CASSLSGGDETQYF
.	.	TRBJ2-3	TRBV18	TGTGCCAGCTCACCACCAACGGGAGATGGCACAGATACGCAGTATTTT	CASSPPTGDGTDTQYF
.	TRBD1	TRBJ2-7	TRBV7-3	TGTGCCAGCAACTCGGGACAGGGGGAGGACGAGCAGTACTTC	CASNSGQGEDEQYF
few	TRBD2	TRBJ2-4	TRBV5-1	TGCGCCAGCAGTTTGTCCCTCGGGGGACTAGCGGGAGGGGGAAACAGTCAGTACTTC	CASSLSLGGLAGGGNSQYF
.	.	TRBJ2-1	TRBV5-4	TGTGCCAGCAGCTTGGGGGCAGCAGATGAGCAGTTCTTC	CASSLGAADEQFF
few	.	TRBJ1-2	TRBV21-1	TGTGCCAGCAGCTCTAAAGACCCTGGACAGGGGAGGCCTGGCTACACCTTC	CASSSKDPGQGRPGYTF
.	TRBD1	TRBJ2-4	TRBV4-1	TGCGCCAGCAGCCAAGATCGGGGACAGTCACTAGCCAAAAACATTCAGTACTTC	CASSQDRGQSLAKNIQYF
.	.	TRBJ2-2	TRBV4-2	TGTGCCAGCAGCCAAAGTGGGGGGACGGGCGCCGGGGAGCTGTTTTTT	CASSQSGGTGAGELFF
.	TRBD2	TRBJ2-1	TRBV7-6	TGTGCCAGCAGCTTAGCGCCGGACGGGAGGGCCGCCAATGAGCAGTTCTTC	CASSLAPDGRAANEQFF
.	TRBD1	TRBJ2-6	TRBV30	TGTGCCTGGAGAACGACAGGGGAATCTGGGGCCAACGGCCTGACTTTC	CAWRTTGESGANGLTF
.	.	TRBJ1-5	TRBV5-6	TGTGCCAGACCGCCGGGTCAGCCCCAGCATTTT	CARPPGQPQHF
.	TRBD1	TRBJ2-7	TRBV30	TGTGCCTGGACAGACAGGGGCCACGAGCAGTACTTC	CAWTDRGHEQYF
.	TRBD1	TRBJ1-3	TRBV5-4	TGTGCCAGCAGCACCCGACAGGGAAGTGGAAACACCATATATTTT	CASSTRQGSGNTIYF
.	.	TRBJ2-5	TRBV6-5	TGTGCCAGCAGTTACCTGGGGCTTAGGGGGGAGACCCAGTACTTC	CASSYLGLRGETQYF
.	.	TRBJ1-1	TRBV5-1	TGCGCCAGCAGCTCGCCACAGGGTTCCGGCACTGAAGCTTTCTTT	CASSSPQGSGTEAFF
.	.	TRBJ2-7	TRBV2	TGTGCCAGCAGCCTTTTTAGTTACGAGCAGTACTTC	CASSLFSYEQYF
.	TRBD2	TRBJ2-3	TRBV7-8	TGTGCCAGCAGCTCCCTAGGGCTCGGGCGGGAGGGCCGAGATACGCAGTATTTT	CASSSLGLGREGRDTQYF
.	.	TRBJ1-6	TRBV7-2	TGTGCCAGCAGCTTAATGGGGGGGCCCCTCCACTTT	CASSLMGGPLHF
.	TRBD1	TRBJ2-6	TRBV27	TGTGCCAGCAGTGCAACAGGGGTCGGGGCCAACGTCCTGACTTTC	CASSATGVGANVLTF
.	TRBD1	TRBJ2-7	TRBV10-3	TGTGCCATCAGTGATAGCGTACAGGGGGCTAGAGCATACGAGCAGTACTTC	CAISDSVQGARAYEQYF